This TCR beta chain was captured by sequencing in a study of blood T cell repertoires in COVID-19. About the research overall: COVID-19 samples, acute and convalescent, were from the United States, Italy and Spain. The analysed material was cDNA or gDNA that came from T cells, B-cell-depleted T cells, or PBMCs.

Original analysis: Reference gene primers were amplified, and this amplification served to estimate nucleated cell counts. This table comes from immunoSEQ multiplex PCR, and its TCRdb copy is limited to in-frame clones, with some not included. For V, J and clone size, that table is used; D and trimming come from the DNA. The sample lists approximately 20,000 clones, roughly nine tenths occurring once. The V end lost 3 bases, the J end lost 11 bases, and 13 bases lay between the germline ends. This CDR3 is 13 amino acids long. The chain joins TRBV12-3 or TRBV12-4 to TRBJ2-2; no firm D call. What was sequenced was peripheral blood. The receptor was isolated from a man aged 65 to 79 with acute or convalescent COVID-19. The CDR3 nucleotides read TGTGCCAGCAGTTTGAAGACAATTGGAGAGCTGTTTTTT. Translation gives CASSLKTIGELFF.